The following is a T cell receptor beta chain sequence with its context. This clonotype appeared a single time. The target of this receptor is not known. The junction and the germline gene differ at one end; a read error may be behind it. Libraries were built with multiplex PCR. TCRdb names Illumina HiSeq 2500 as the instrument used. TCRbeta libraries were constructed through three rounds of nested PCR with primers (Table S4) according to protocols modified from ARM-PCR. Before sequencing, PCR products of 200-500 bp were cut from the gel and purified using the QIAquick gel extraction kit. From the authors' description of their analysis: Reads were cleaned with Trimmomatic, merged with FLASH into complete CDR3 sequences, and assigned to V(D)J germline segments with MiTCR. VDJtools was used to compute clonal diversity as the inverse Simpson's index. A read counted as productive if the sequence was in-frame and lacked a premature stop codon. TCRdb took the public reads, trimmed them with fastp at Q25, ran MiXCR for clone calling and kept in-frame beta chains. Rows with a matching CDR3 protein are joined into one entry that keeps the most common DNA and genes. The V and J calls come from TCRdb's annotation, not from the publication. The table for this sample lists about 200,000 distinct CDR3 sequences; approximately 74% of them were counted only once. The ten largest clones take up roughly a quarter of the sample.

The record originates from a study of tumor and adjacent non-tumor tissue in lung cancer (dated by TCRdb to 2017 to 2018). Some background on the complete study: Of the cohort, eleven to twelve patients had adenocarcinoma, 2 had squamous cell carcinoma and 1 had small cell lung cancer. Ages among the roughly 15 patients ranged from about 31 to 85 years, there were 10 men and 5 women, and disease was at TNM stage I to III. In total, sequencing yielded 125,075,908 productive TCRbeta reads, which works out to an average of about 4 million reads per sample. Using bulk TCRbeta repertoires from around 15 lung cancer patients, the study set lung tumor tissue side by side with matched distant non-tumor lung tissue. Some 31 paired specimens, one tumor and one normal lung sample per patient, were profiled by TCRbeta CDR3 sequencing.

RNA was isolated from bulk, unsorted tissue, and RNA quality was assessed with a NanoDrop ND-1000 and an Agilent 2100. All donors had newly diagnosed lung cancer, had not received prior chemotherapy, and were admitted for thoracic surgery in China between August and November 2014. Anyone who had undergone radiotherapy or chemotherapy before, or who had another cancer at the same time, was left out of the study. Surgical tissue pieces of about 1-2 cm3 were preserved in RNAlater solution and stored at -80 °C until use. Study-level results and caveats: Significantly higher TCR diversity (inverse Simpson) was observed in tumor tissue than in normal lung tissue (around 450 vs 150, P = 0.0075, Mann-Whitney U test). Peripheral blood was not sequenced, so blood TCRbeta repertoires were not examined in the lung cancer patients of the study. Younger patients had significantly higher TCR diversity, and higher tumor TCR diversity was associated with shorter overall and disease-free survival. Neither the sequencing platform nor unique molecular identifiers are named or mentioned anywhere in the methods. The top 100 clones made up a significantly larger cumulative share of the repertoire in normal lung than in tumor tissue. The cohort had only roughly 16 patients, and the authors noted that larger samples and more detailed clinical data are needed.

There are 15 amino acids in the CDR3, from cysteine to phenylalanine inclusive. The only DNA kept is the CDR3, 45 bases in frame from the first base. The germline V gene gives CDR1 as SGHTA and CDR2 as FQGTGA. The rearranged segments are TRBV7-3 and TRBJ2-2; the D region possibly corresponds to TRBD1 (5 bases align). The sequencing input was lung tumor tissue. The receptor comes from a man in his fifties or sixties with non-small cell lung cancer. The CDR3: CASSRWTINTGELFF. The DNA sequence is as follows: TGTGCCAGCAGCAGGTGGACAATAAACACAGGGGAGCTGTTTTTT.